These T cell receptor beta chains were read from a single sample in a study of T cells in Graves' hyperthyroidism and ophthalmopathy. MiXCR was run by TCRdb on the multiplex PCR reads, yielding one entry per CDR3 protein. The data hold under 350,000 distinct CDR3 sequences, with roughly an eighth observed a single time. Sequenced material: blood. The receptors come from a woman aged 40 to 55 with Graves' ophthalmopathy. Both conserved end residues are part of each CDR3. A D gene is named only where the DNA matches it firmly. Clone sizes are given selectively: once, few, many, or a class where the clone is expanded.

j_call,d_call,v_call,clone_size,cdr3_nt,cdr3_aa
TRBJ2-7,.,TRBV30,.,TGTGCCTGGAAGGATTGGGGTAGAACCCGCTCCTACGAGCAGTACTTC,CAWKDWGRTRSYEQYF
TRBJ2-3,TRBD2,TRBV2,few,TGTGCCAGCAGAGGTCTTTCCGGGACTAGCGGGAGAAACACAGATACGCAGTATTTT,CASRGLSGTSGRNTDTQYF
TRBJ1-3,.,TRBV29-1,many,TGCAGCGTGCTCAGGCGTGACTCTGGAAACACCATATATTTT,CSVLRRDSGNTIYF
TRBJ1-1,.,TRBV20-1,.,TGCAGTGCTAGAGATGGAGTCTCGGGGAACACTGAAGCTTTCTTT,CSARDGVSGNTEAFF
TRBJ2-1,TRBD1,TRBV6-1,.,TGTGCCAGCGCCGACAGGGTCGTCAGCTCCTACAATGAGCAGTTCTTC,CASADRVVSSYNEQFF
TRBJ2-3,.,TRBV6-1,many,TGTGCCAGCACTGGTATAGAAGCAGATACGCAGTATTTT,CASTGIEADTQYF
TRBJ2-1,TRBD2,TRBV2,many,TGTGCCAGCAGTGACCGGACGGGGGGGGCCTACAATGAGCAGTTCTTC,CASSDRTGGAYNEQFF
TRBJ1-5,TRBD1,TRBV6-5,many,TGTGCCAGCAGTTACTCGATGGTGTTAGGGGACAGGGGTCACCAGCCCCAGCATTTT,CASSYSMVLGDRGHQPQHF
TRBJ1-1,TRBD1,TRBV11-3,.,TGTGCCAGCAGCTTAGTAGGACAGGGTGTTAGAACTGAAGCTTTCTTT,CASSLVGQGVRTEAFF
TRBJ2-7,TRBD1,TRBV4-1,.,TGCGCCAGCAGCCAAAGTACCGGGACAGGGGGGCACGAGCAGTACTTC,CASSQSTGTGGHEQYF
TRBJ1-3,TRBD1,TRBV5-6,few,TGTGCCAGCAGCCGTACAGGGGGCTCCAACACCATATATTTT,CASSRTGGSNTIYF
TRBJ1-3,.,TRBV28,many,TGTGCCAGCAGGGTCAGCGGTTCTGGAAACACCATATATTTT,CASRVSGSGNTIYF
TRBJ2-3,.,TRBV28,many,TGTGCCAGCAGTCCGGACTTGGGCACAGATACGCAGTATTTT,CASSPDLGTDTQYF
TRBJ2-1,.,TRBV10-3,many,TGTGCCATCAGTGAGTCGACACGTTACAATGAGCAGTTCTTC,CAISESTRYNEQFF
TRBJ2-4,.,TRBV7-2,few,TGTGCCAGCAGCACAGGTCCGGCGGGCATTCAGTACTTC,CASSTGPAGIQYF
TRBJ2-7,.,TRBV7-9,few,TGTGCCAGCAGACGGAGCGGAACCTACGAGCAGTACTTC,CASRRSGTYEQYF
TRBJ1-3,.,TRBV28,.,TGTGCCAGCAGGTCGTCGGGGGGATCTGGAAACACCATATATTTT,CASRSSGGSGNTIYF
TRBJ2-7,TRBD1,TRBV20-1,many,TGCAGTGCTAGAGGTGGGGACAGGGCTAGCTCCTACGAGCAGTACTTC,CSARGGDRASSYEQYF